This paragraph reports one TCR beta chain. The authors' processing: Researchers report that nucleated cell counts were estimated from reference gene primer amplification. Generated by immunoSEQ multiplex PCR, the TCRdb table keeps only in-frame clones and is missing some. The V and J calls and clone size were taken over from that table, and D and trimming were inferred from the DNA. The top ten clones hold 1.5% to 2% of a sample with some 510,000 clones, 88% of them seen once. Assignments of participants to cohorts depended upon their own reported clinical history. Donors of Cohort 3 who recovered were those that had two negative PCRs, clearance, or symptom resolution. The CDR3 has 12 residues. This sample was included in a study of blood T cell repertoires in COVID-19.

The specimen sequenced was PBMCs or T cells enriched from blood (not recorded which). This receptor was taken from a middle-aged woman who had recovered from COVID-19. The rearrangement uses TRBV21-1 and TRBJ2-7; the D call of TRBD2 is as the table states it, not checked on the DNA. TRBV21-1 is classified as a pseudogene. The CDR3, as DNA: TGTGCCAGCAGCAATTCCCCGTTCGAGCAGTACTTC. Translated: CASSNSPFEQYF.